This T cell receptor (beta chain) came from a study of read filtering for tumor transcriptome and immune sequencing. Regarding the study as a whole: Compared with RNA-seq, IR-seq gave much higher clonotype depth and reliability.

The V and J ends lost 5 bases and 7 bases, in that order; junction bases with no gene match: 9. This CDR3 is built from 15 residues. Germline CDR1 is MDHEN and CDR2 is SYDVKM. Molecular barcoded adaptors covering alpha/delta and beta/gamma chains were used on 400 ng RNA. From the reads, TCRdb called clonotypes with MiXCR, one entry per CDR3 protein. The sample includes around 65,000 distinct CDR3 sequences, roughly 19% of them seen just once. The sample holds many counts of this clonotype. What it binds is not known. Sequencing input: a population of CD138-negative cells sorted from bone marrow. The chain has TRBV28 and TRBJ1-4; 8 bases match TRBD1. The sequence derives from a donor aged 40 or older with multiple myeloma. CDR3 sequence: CASSPATGTGEKLFF. As DNA, the CDR3 is TGTGCCAGCAGTCCGGCGACAGGGACAGGTGAAAAACTGTTTTTT.